The rows below give T cell receptor beta chains drawn from one sample of a study of cytomegalovirus exposure and HLA in healthy donors. Clones were read by immunoSEQ multiplex PCR, and TCRdb kept only the in-frame ones, dropping some. The sample has approximately 170,000 clones, roughly 83% seen once. Sequenced sample: PBMCs. These receptors came from a boy younger than 10 in good health and CMV-seronegative. The CDR3 runs from the conserved cysteine through the conserved F or W. D genes are given only for firm matches. The size of a clone is reported for some rows only, either as once, few or many, or as a class for expanded clones.

j_gene: TRBJ1-1; abundance: NA; v_gene: TRBV11-3; d_gene: TRBD1; CDR3nt: TGTGCCAGCAGTGTAACAGGGGGCACTGAAGCTTTCTTT; CDR3aa: CASSVTGGTEAFF
j_gene: TRBJ1-1; abundance: NA; v_gene: TRBV6-5; d_gene: NA; CDR3nt: TGTGCCAGCAGTTACGACAACATGAACACTGAAGCTTTCTTT; CDR3aa: CASSYDNMNTEAFF
j_gene: TRBJ1-4; abundance: NA; v_gene: TRBV6-6; d_gene: NA; CDR3nt: TGTGCCAGCAGTTCTCTGGAAGGGAGTAGGGAAAAACTGTTTTTT; CDR3aa: CASSSLEGSREKLFF
j_gene: TRBJ1-2; abundance: few; v_gene: TRBV7-9; d_gene: TRBD1; CDR3nt: TGTGCCAGCAGCTCCCCGGGACAGGGGGCCGGCTACACCTTC; CDR3aa: CASSSPGQGAGYTF
j_gene: TRBJ1-1; abundance: once; v_gene: TRBV10-2; d_gene: TRBD1; CDR3nt: TGCGCCAGCAGCGACATAGGACCTCAGGGGGTGACTGAAGCTTTCTTT; CDR3aa: CASSDIGPQGVTEAFF
j_gene: TRBJ2-1; abundance: NA; v_gene: TRBV7-2; d_gene: NA; CDR3nt: TGTGCCAGCAGCCGTGGCGTGAGGGCCGATGAGCAGTTCTTC; CDR3aa: CASSRGVRADEQFF
j_gene: TRBJ2-5; abundance: few; v_gene: TRBV7-2; d_gene: NA; CDR3nt: TGTGCCAGCAGCTTAGTGGAGGGGAGCGAGACCCAGTACTTC; CDR3aa: CASSLVEGSETQYF
j_gene: TRBJ2-1; abundance: NA; v_gene: TRBV15; d_gene: TRBD2; CDR3nt: TGTGCCACCAGCAGACCGGGACTAGCGGCGAACAATGAGCAGTTCTTC; CDR3aa: CATSRPGLAANNEQFF
j_gene: TRBJ2-1; abundance: NA; v_gene: TRBV7-8; d_gene: NA; CDR3nt: TGTGCCAGCAGCTTGGGCGCAGGGCCTGAGCAGTTCTTC; CDR3aa: CASSLGAGPEQFF
j_gene: TRBJ2-3; abundance: NA; v_gene: TRBV10-3; d_gene: NA; CDR3nt: TGTGCCACAAAGGACACCCTATACACAGATACGCAGTATTTT; CDR3aa: CATKDTLYTDTQYF
j_gene: TRBJ1-2; abundance: NA; v_gene: TRBV4-3; d_gene: NA; CDR3nt: TGCGCCAGCAGCCAAGTCGGGGGGACGGAGGAGGGCTACACCTTC; CDR3aa: CASSQVGGTEEGYTF
j_gene: TRBJ2-7; abundance: NA; v_gene: TRBV7-9; d_gene: TRBD2; CDR3nt: TGTGCCAGCAGCTCAGGGACTAGCGGGAGAAAGCAGTACTTC; CDR3aa: CASSSGTSGRKQYF
j_gene: TRBJ1-3; abundance: NA; v_gene: TRBV15; d_gene: NA; CDR3nt: TGTGCCACCAGCTTCAGCGTTGGAGGGGTGAGAAACACCATATATTTT; CDR3aa: CATSFSVGGVRNTIYF
j_gene: TRBJ1-1; abundance: once; v_gene: TRBV14; d_gene: NA; CDR3nt: TGTGCCAGCACCACGACAGGGAACACTGAAGCTTTCTTT; CDR3aa: CASTTTGNTEAFF
j_gene: TRBJ2-5; abundance: NA; v_gene: TRBV29-1; d_gene: NA; CDR3nt: TGCAGCGTTGTCGGGCGCCTCGGGAGTGAGACCCAGTACTTC; CDR3aa: CSVVGRLGSETQYF
j_gene: TRBJ1-4; abundance: NA; v_gene: TRBV6-6; d_gene: NA; CDR3nt: TGTGCCAGCAGCTCACAGGTTGCCACTAATGAAAAACTGTTTTTT; CDR3aa: CASSSQVATNEKLFF
j_gene: TRBJ2-5; abundance: NA; v_gene: TRBV19; d_gene: TRBD2; CDR3nt: TGTGCCAGTAGTATACCAGCGGGGGGGCAAGAGACCCAGTACTTC; CDR3aa: CASSIPAGGQETQYF
j_gene: TRBJ2-1; abundance: NA; v_gene: TRBV10-3; d_gene: TRBD2; CDR3nt: TGTGCCATTGGGACTAGCGGGACCCGAGGCAATGAGCAGTTCTTC; CDR3aa: CAIGTSGTRGNEQFF
j_gene: TRBJ1-1; abundance: NA; v_gene: TRBV11-1; d_gene: NA; CDR3nt: TGTGCCAGCAGCTTAGGGACGGGGTGGTCTTTCTTT; CDR3aa: CASSLGTGWSFF
j_gene: TRBJ2-5; abundance: NA; v_gene: TRBV6-6; d_gene: NA; CDR3nt: TGTGCCAGCAGTCCGGGTCTCCGACCCCAGGAGACCCAGTACTTC; CDR3aa: CASSPGLRPQETQYF
j_gene: TRBJ1-1; abundance: NA; v_gene: TRBV6-1; d_gene: NA; CDR3nt: TGTGCCAGCAGTTCCGCTGAAGCTTTCTTT; CDR3aa: CASSSAEAFF
j_gene: TRBJ2-1; abundance: NA; v_gene: TRBV4-3; d_gene: TRBD2; CDR3nt: TGCGCCAGCAGCCAGGGACTAGACGGCAATGAGCAGTTCTTC; CDR3aa: CASSQGLDGNEQFF
j_gene: TRBJ1-3; abundance: NA; v_gene: TRBV7-6; d_gene: TRBD1; CDR3nt: TGTGCCAGCAGCCCAAGGACAGGGAGGGTCTCTGGAAACACCATATATTTT; CDR3aa: CASSPRTGRVSGNTIYF
j_gene: TRBJ2-1; abundance: few; v_gene: TRBV7-6; d_gene: TRBD2; CDR3nt: TGTGCCAGCAGCTCGAGAGACGTGGGACTAGCGGGGGGGCTCCACAATGAGCAGTTCTTC; CDR3aa: CASSSRDVGLAGGLHNEQFF
j_gene: TRBJ2-5; abundance: NA; v_gene: TRBV6-5; d_gene: TRBD1; CDR3nt: TGTGCCAGCACCCGGACAGGGGGGGGGACCCAGTACTTC; CDR3aa: CASTRTGGGTQYF
j_gene: TRBJ2-3; abundance: NA; v_gene: TRBV27; d_gene: TRBD1; CDR3nt: TGTGCCAGCAGTATCAAGACAGGGATCACAGATACGCAGTATTTT; CDR3aa: CASSIKTGITDTQYF
j_gene: TRBJ1-5; abundance: few; v_gene: TRBV19; d_gene: NA; CDR3nt: TGTGCCAGTAGTATAGTACGGCAGGGCAATCAGCCCCAGCATTTT; CDR3aa: CASSIVRQGNQPQHF